These T cell receptor beta chains were read from a single sample in a study of CD8 T cells in ankylosing spondylitis. One entry per CDR3 protein, called by TCRdb with MiXCR from the 5' RACE reads. The repertoire holds about 450,000 distinct CDR3 sequences, with 26% as singletons. Sequencing was performed on blood, either unsorted or a sorted T cell fraction (not recorded which). The receptors originated from a male donor with ankylosing spondylitis. CDR3s include the opening cysteine and the closing phenylalanine or tryptophan. A D gene is named only where the DNA matches it firmly. The size field is filled for only some rows; it gives once, few, many or a size class.

TRBJ2-1 | TRBD2 | TRBV6-1 | . | CASSEIARPSGRGNEQFF | TGTGCCAGCAGTGAAATCGCCCGACCTAGCGGGAGGGGCAATGAGCAGTTCTTC
TRBJ2-5 | . | TRBV5-1 | few | CASSLVRQAQETQYF | TGCGCCAGCAGCTTGGTTCGACAGGCCCAAGAGACCCAGTACTTC
TRBJ2-1 | . | TRBV19 | few | CASRKDRWTGNEQFF | TGTGCCAGTAGAAAAGACAGGTGGACCGGCAATGAGCAGTTCTTC
TRBJ2-3 | . | TRBV5-1 | . | CASSLTGTGSGDTQYF | TGCGCCAGCAGCTTGACAGGGACCGGGAGTGGAGATACGCAGTATTTT
TRBJ2-6 | . | TRBV29-1 | . | CSVDRGSPGANVLTF | TGCAGCGTTGACAGGGGTTCCCCTGGGGCCAACGTCCTGACTTTC
TRBJ1-1 | . | TRBV19 | few | CASSIRVLDTEAFF | TGTGCCAGTAGTATTAGGGTTTTGGACACTGAAGCTTTCTTT
TRBJ1-1 | TRBD1 | TRBV5-1 | few | CASSLGQGTSTEAFF | TGCGCCAGCAGCCTCGGACAGGGGACAAGCACTGAAGCTTTCTTT
TRBJ2-1 | TRBD2 | TRBV11-2 | . | CASSPGTITNEQFF | TGTGCCAGCAGCCCCGGGACTATTACTAATGAGCAGTTCTTC
TRBJ1-2 | TRBD1 | TRBV12-3/TRBV12-4 | few | CASSFQPGQVYGYTF | TGTGCCAGCAGTTTCCAACCGGGACAGGTGTATGGCTACACCTTC
TRBJ2-3 | . | TRBV15 | . | CATSKGGIRNTDTQYF | TGTGCCACCAGCAAGGGCGGGATAAGAAACACAGATACGCAGTATTTT
TRBJ2-7 | TRBD2 | TRBV20-1 | few | CSARRSGSFHEQYF | TGCAGTGCTAGACGTAGCGGGAGCTTCCACGAGCAGTACTTC
TRBJ2-1 | TRBD2 | TRBV7-9 | many | CASSLASGRSYNEQFF | TGTGCCAGCAGCTTAGCTAGCGGGAGGTCCTACAATGAGCAGTTCTTC
TRBJ2-7 | . | TRBV29-1 | few | CSVVPEGSYEQYF | TGCAGCGTTGTTCCGGAGGGCTCCTACGAGCAGTACTTC
TRBJ1-5 | . | TRBV12-3/TRBV12-4 | few | CASSGGGRAGQPQHF | TGTGCCAGCAGTGGCGGGGGCAGGGCTGGGCAGCCCCAGCATTTT
TRBJ1-2 | . | TRBV4-1 | . | CASSPRGVEPSYGYTF | TGCGCCAGCAGCCCGCGGGGGGTGGAGCCCTCTTACGGCTACACCTTC
TRBJ2-1 | TRBD2 | TRBV20-1 | . | CSATLSGLYNEQFF | TGCAGTGCTACTCTTAGCGGGCTCTACAATGAGCAGTTCTTC
TRBJ2-2 | . | TRBV5-1 | many | CASSFGATGELFF | TGCGCCAGCAGCTTTGGAGCCACCGGGGAGCTGTTTTTT
TRBJ2-1 | TRBD2 | TRBV24-1 | . | CATRTSGNYEQFF | TGTGCCACCAGGACTAGCGGGAACTATGAGCAGTTCTTC
TRBJ1-1 | . | TRBV5-1 | few | CASSLAAGSMNTEAFF | TGCGCCAGCAGCTTGGCAGCAGGGTCCATGAACACTGAAGCTTTCTTT
TRBJ1-3 | . | TRBV7-2 | few | CASSQGFNSGNTIYF | TGTGCCAGCAGCCAAGGGTTTAACTCTGGAAACACCATATATTTT
TRBJ2-1 | . | TRBV15 | few | CATSRGTPSYNEQFF | TGTGCCACCAGCCGTGGGACTCCCTCCTACAATGAGCAGTTCTTC
TRBJ1-2 | . | TRBV12-3/TRBV12-4 | few | CASRNTGYHYGYTF | TGTGCCAGCAGAAATACAGGGTACCACTATGGCTACACCTTC
TRBJ1-2 | TRBD1 | TRBV6-4 | few | CASRGTVGYTF | TGTGCCAGCAGGGGGACAGTCGGCTACACCTTC
TRBJ2-1 | . | TRBV11-2 | few | CASSLWHSSYNEQFF | TGTGCCAGCAGCTTGTGGCACAGCTCCTACAATGAGCAGTTCTTC
TRBJ2-7 | TRBD1 | TRBV7-9 | few | CASSSTGLGEQYF | TGTGCCAGCAGCTCGACAGGGTTGGGGGAGCAGTACTTC
TRBJ2-1 | . | TRBV20-1 | few | CSARDPITYNEQFF | TGCAGTGCAAGGGACCCCATAACCTACAATGAGCAGTTCTTC
TRBJ1-6 | . | TRBV4-2 | few | CASSQALTGWNSPLHF | TGTGCCAGCAGCCAAGCCTTGACCGGGTGGAATTCACCCCTCCACTTT
TRBJ2-1 | TRBD2 | TRBV2 | . | CASLYSGVQFF | TGTGCCAGCCTCTATAGCGGGGTGCAGTTCTTC
TRBJ1-6 | . | TRBV5-1 | . | CASSLAGQLNSPLHF | TGCGCCAGCAGCTTGGCCGGACAGCTTAATTCACCCCTCCACTTT
TRBJ1-2 | . | TRBV5-6 | . | CASSLEAKGYGYTF | TGTGCCAGCAGCTTGGAGGCCAAGGGCTATGGCTACACCTTC
TRBJ2-1 | TRBD1 | TRBV5-6 | once | CASSPGDSWGNEQFF | TGTGCCAGCAGCCCCGGGGACAGTTGGGGCAATGAGCAGTTCTTC
TRBJ1-5 | . | TRBV7-2 | . | CASSVQWDSNQPQHF | TGTGCCAGCAGCGTGCAATGGGATAGCAATCAGCCCCAGCATTTT
TRBJ1-3 | . | TRBV18 | . | CASSSLSDPGNTIYF | TGTGCCAGCTCATCCTTATCCGACCCTGGAAACACCATATATTTT
TRBJ1-1 | TRBD1 | TRBV28 | . | CASSPTGHMNTEAFF | TGTGCCAGCAGTCCGACAGGGCATATGAACACTGAAGCTTTCTTT
TRBJ2-3 | . | TRBV5-1 | . | CASSFVGADTQYF | TGCGCCAGCAGCTTCGTAGGCGCAGATACGCAGTATTTT
TRBJ2-3 | TRBD2 | TRBV20-1 | . | CSAPIGGRATDTQYF | TGCAGTGCCCCTATCGGCGGGAGGGCCACAGATACGCAGTATTTT
TRBJ2-1 | . | TRBV24-1 | few | CATSGRFNEQFF | TGTGCCACCAGTGGCAGATTCAATGAGCAGTTCTTC
TRBJ1-6 | . | TRBV30 | few | CAWSSPGSDNSPLHF | TGTGCCTGGAGTTCCCCCGGTTCCGATAATTCACCCCTCCACTTT
TRBJ1-5 | . | TRBV11-2 | few | CASSSDPGPGSNQPQHF | TGTGCCAGCAGCTCAGATCCAGGGCCAGGGAGCAATCAGCCCCAGCATTTT
TRBJ2-2 | . | TRBV5-4 | few | CASSPPGPHTGELFF | TGTGCCAGCAGTCCCCCGGGACCCCACACCGGGGAGCTGTTTTTT
TRBJ2-2 | TRBD2 | TRBV29-1 | few | CSVGTRFTGELFF | TGCAGCGTAGGGACTAGATTCACCGGGGAGCTGTTTTTT
TRBJ2-1 | . | TRBV5-1 | . | CASSLAGTSHNEQFF | TGCGCCAGCAGCTTGGCGGGTACAAGCCACAATGAGCAGTTCTTC
TRBJ2-5 | . | TRBV20-1 | few | CSAPRPVSGETQYF | TGCAGTGCCCCTCGACCAGTATCGGGGGAGACCCAGTACTTC
TRBJ2-3 | . | TRBV7-8 | . | CASSLMGGAGTDTQYF | TGTGCCAGCAGCTTAATGGGGGGCGCGGGCACAGATACGCAGTATTTT
TRBJ1-2 | . | TRBV7-9 | many | CASSPNKGGYGYTF | TGTGCCAGCAGCCCCAACAAGGGAGGCTATGGCTACACCTTC
TRBJ1-2 | . | TRBV18 | . | CASSVGSDGYGYTF | TGTGCCAGCTCCGTTGGGTCTGACGGCTATGGCTACACCTTC
TRBJ2-3 | . | TRBV5-4 | . | CASSLGEPDTQYF | TGTGCCAGCAGCTTGGGCGAGCCAGATACGCAGTATTTT
TRBJ2-4 | . | TRBV5-1 | . | CASGGTDKNIQYF | TGCGCCAGCGGGGGGACAGATAAAAACATTCAGTACTTC